The T cell receptor beta chain described here comes from a study of OX40 agonist ivuxolimab in advanced cancers. Prior autoimmune disease or systemic immunosuppression barred patients. Libraries were prepared by immunoSEQ multiplex PCR; TCRdb keeps only in-frame clonotypes and omits some of them. Of about 52,000 clones in the sample, approximately 92% were seen once. Per germline, CDR1 MNHEY and CDR2 SVGAGI. V shed 7 bases and J 4 bases; nucleotides not matched to a gene: 8. CDR3 length: 15 residues. Concerning this clone: Its antigen is not known.

Study observations and caveats: More expanded clones were found, on average, in CD8+ than in CD4+ T cells.

The sample in question was CD4+ or CD8+ T cells sorted from blood, obtained in a trial of the OX40 agonist ivuxolimab. The gene calls are TRBV6-5 and TRBJ2-1, with 9 positions matching TRBD1. The receptor's source is an adult with an advanced solid tumor such as melanoma, head and neck, liver or kidney cancer. The CDR3 spells CASKGRGQGYNEQFF. CDR3 in DNA: TGTGCCAGCAAAGGCCGGGGACAGGGTTACAATGAGCAGTTCTTC.